A single sample gave rise to the 27 T cell receptor beta chains below, sequenced in a study of vaccination and CD4 T cells after COVID-19. The treatment was: roughly ten-day PBMC culture with coronavirus spike peptide pools or control peptides (ViraFEST assay). These receptors have no identified antigens. Sequencing of cultured CD4+ T cell DNA used the Oncomine TCR Beta short-read assay. TCRdb called the PCR reads again in MiXCR, with one record for every CDR3 protein. The data show about 21,000 distinct CDR3 sequences, with around 48% seen just once and about 4.9% held by the top ten. The specimen sequenced was CD4+ T cells from blood, cultured in vitro. These receptors originate from a human donor who had recovered from COVID-19.

This chain connects TRBV15 to TRBJ1-4, with TRBD1 matching 9 bases. The CDR3 has 14 residues. Germline CDR1 LNHNV, CDR2 YYDKDF (reference sequence). With 3 bases clipped from V and 8 bases from J, the junction kept 4 bases outside the gene matches. CDR3 protein: CATSSRTGAEKLFF. In DNA form, the CDR3 reads TGTGCCACCAGCAGCAGGACAGGGGCCGAAAAACTGTTTTTT.

In its sample, this clonotype was seen a few times. The chain combines TRBV28 with TRBJ1-5; weak D call: TRBD1 (5 bases). Trimming pared 3 bases from V and 5 bases from J, leaving 14 bases between. In germline, CDR1 is MDHEN, CDR2 SYDVKM. CDR3 length: 15 residues. The CDR3 DNA is TGTGCCAGCAGTTTGGGGGTTGGAGGGGATCAGCCCCAGCATTTT. This encodes CASSLGVGGDQPQHF. Full variable domain (missing parts from reference TRBV28 and TRBJ1-5): DVKVTQSSRYLVKRTGEKVFLECVQDMDHENMFWYRQDPGLGLRLIYFSYDVKMKEKGDIPEGYSVSREKKERFSLILESASTNQTSMYLCASSLGVGGDQPQHFGDGTRLSIL.

The chain couples TRBV20-1 to TRBJ1-1; no clear D gene. CDR3 length: 12 residues. V lost 8 bases and J 1 base, leaving 11 bases between the germline ends. Germline CDR1 reads DFQATT; CDR2 reads SNEGSKA (reference sequence). CDR3 protein: CSSDLKNTEAFF. CDR3 DNA sequence: TGCAGTTCGGATTTAAAGAACACTGAAGCTTTCTTT.

This clonotype was seen just once. The V gene is TRBV20-1, the J gene TRBJ1-4; weak D call: TRBD1 (5 bases). Germline V gives CDR1 DFQATT, CDR2 SNEGSKA (reference sequence). The V end lost 3 bases, the J end lost 6 bases, and 11 bases lay between the germline ends. The CDR3 is 13 amino acids. CDR3 sequence (DNA): TGCAGTGCTAGCGAGGGAGGGGATGAAAAACTGTTTTTT. Encoded protein: CSASEGGDEKLFF.

The V call is TRBV6-5, the J call TRBJ1-4, with D possibly TRBD1 on 5 matching bases. The CDR3 is made up of 15 amino acids. Trimming stripped 2 bases from V and 9 bases from J, with 16 bases between. Germline CDR1 is MNHEY and CDR2 is SVGAGI. CDR3 sequence (DNA): TGTGCCAGCAGTTACGGGGGAGGGAGAGGTAAAAAACTGTTTTTT. It encodes CASSYGGGRGKKLFF.

This clonotype was detected only a few times. The rearrangement joins TRBV6-1 to TRBJ1-3; D is uncertain. The CDR3 loop spans 13 amino acids. Trimming left V 4 bases short and J 4 bases short, with 8 bases between. Germline CDR1 reads MNHNS; CDR2 reads SASEGT. As DNA, the CDR3 is TGTGCCAGCAGTGTTTTGACAGGAAACACCATATATTTT. This translates into CASSVLTGNTIYF.

This chain uses TRBV7-2 with TRBJ1-1; TRBD1 might be the D (6 bases). CDR1 is SGHTA and CDR2 is FQGNSA in the germline V gene. Trimming pared 1 base from V and 5 bases from J, leaving 11 bases between. The CDR3 covers 14 residues. The CDR3 is CASSLVQGMTEAFF. CDR3 nucleotide sequence: TGTGCCAGCAGCTTAGTGCAGGGGATGACTGAAGCTTTCTTT.

This chain joins TRBV6-1 and TRBJ1-2; TRBD1 matches at 11 bases. The germline gives CDR1 MNHNS, CDR2 SASEGT. The CDR3 covers 16 residues. Trimming at V came to 6 bases and at J to 3 bases, leaving 9 bases not matched to a gene. The CDR3 reads CASSRFGTGGDYGYTF. The DNA of the CDR3 is TGTGCCAGCAGCCGATTCGGGACAGGGGGGGACTATGGCTACACCTTC.

The chain couples TRBV27 to TRBJ1-4, with TRBD1 identical over 9 bases. The CDR3 is made up of 15 amino acids. CDR1 MNHEY and CDR2 SMNVEV come from the germline V gene (reference sequence). The V and J ends lost 2 bases and 11 bases, in that order; junction bases with no gene match: 9. CDR3 nucleotides: TGTGCCAGCAGTTTAAAGCCGGGACAGGGTGCGAAACTGTTTTTT. Encoded protein: CASSLKPGQGAKLFF.

The chain carries TRBV19 and TRBJ2-1; 7 positions match TRBD2. The CDR3 length is 14 residues. Unmatched junction bases numbered 8, after V lost 4 bases and J lost 8 bases. Germline values: CDR1 LNHDA, CDR2 SQIVND (reference sequence). The chain's CDR3 is CASSKAGTNYEQFF. The CDR3, as DNA: TGTGCCAGTAGTAAAGCCGGGACTAATTATGAGCAGTTCTTC.

The chain recombines TRBV11-3 with TRBJ1-1; D is unclear. The CDR3 sequence is 13 residues long. In germline, CDR1 is SGHNT, CDR2 YENEEA. The ends were cut back, 5 bases at V and 3 bases at J, with 10 bases in the middle. The CDR3 coding sequence is TGTGCCAGCAGCCCAAACGCGGACACTGAAGCTTTCTTT. It encodes CASSPNADTEAFF.

The gene calls are TRBV12-3 or TRBV12-4 and TRBJ1-1; a possible D gene is TRBD1 (6 bases). The V gene lost 1 base and the J gene lost 5 bases, with 11 bases spanning the gap. The CDR3 contains 14 residues. The CDR3 DNA reads as TGTGCCAGCAGTTTAGTGGGGGCCGGGACTGAAGCTTTCTTT. Translation gives CASSLVGAGTEAFF.

The chain recombines TRBV28 with TRBJ2-2, with 9 bases fitting TRBD1. V was clipped by 4 bases and J by 3 bases; unmatched bases: 6. Germline loops: CDR1 MDHEN, CDR2 SYDVKM. This CDR3 is built from 16 residues. CDR3 in amino acids: CASSSYRGQDTGELFF. DNA of the CDR3: TGTGCCAGCAGTTCCTACAGGGGGCAGGACACCGGGGAGCTGTTTTTT. The full variable domain, rest sourced from reference TRBV28 and TRBJ2-2, is DVKVTQSSRYLVKRTGEKVFLECVQDMDHENMFWYRQDPGLGLRLIYFSYDVKMKEKGDIPEGYSVSREKKERFSLILESASTNQTSMYLCASSSYRGQDTGELFFGEGSRLTVL.

The chain employs TRBV19 and TRBJ1-2, with a tentative D call TRBD1 (5 bases). Germline-derived CDR1 and CDR2 are LNHDA and SQIVND (reference sequence). V was shortened by 5 bases and J by 6 bases, with 16 bases between the two germline ends. The CDR3 contains 14 residues. The CDR3 region has the DNA TGTGCCAGTAGTGCCTGGACGGGACGGGATGGCTACACCTTC. It is translated as CASSAWTGRDGYTF.

This clonotype was detected once. The chain couples TRBV6-1 to TRBJ1-5, with D hard to call. Germline CDR1 reads MNHNS; CDR2 reads SASEGT. V shed 5 bases and J shed 7 bases, with 15 bases lying between them. The length of the CDR3 is 14 residues. CDR3 region: CASSREGLGQPQHF. In DNA, the CDR3 is TGTGCCAGCAGTAGGGAGGGATTAGGGCAGCCCCAGCATTTT.

The chain joins TRBV19 to TRBJ1-1, with 10 nucleotides matching TRBD1. The CDR3 is made up of 14 amino acids. The germline CDR1 and CDR2 sequences are LNHDA and SQIVND (reference sequence). J was trimmed by 6 bases and V by 6 bases; bases with no gene match: 7. The CDR3 nucleotides are TGTGCCAGTAGACCTCCGGGACAGGGGTCTGAAGCTTTCTTT. Its translation: CASRPPGQGSEAFF.

The rearrangement uses TRBV12-3 or TRBV12-4 and TRBJ2-3; D unresolved. The CDR3 loop spans 13 amino acids. V was clipped by 3 bases and J by 6 bases, with 10 bases between them. This chain's CDR3 is CASSLMRTDTQYF. CDR3 nucleotides: TGTGCCAGCAGTTTGATGAGGACCGATACGCAGTATTTT.

This clonotype has just a few counts. The V call is TRBV2, the J call TRBJ1-1; D is ambiguous. With 6 bases removed from V and 6 bases from J, the gap between germline ends came to 11 bases. CDR3 length equals 12 residues. CDR1 and CDR2 (germline): SNHLY, FYNNEI. CDR3 amino acids: CASSAQAPEAFF. In nucleotides, the CDR3 is TGTGCCAGCAGCGCCCAGGCGCCTGAAGCTTTCTTT.

This chain connects TRBV7-2 to TRBJ1-2; TRBD1 agrees at 9 bases. The CDR3 loop spans 15 amino acids. The junction had 6 bases not matched to a gene; V was cut back by 3 bases and J by 4 bases. Germline-derived CDR1 and CDR2 are SGHTA and FQGNSA. The CDR3 region has the DNA TGTGCCAGCAGCTTGGGACAGGGATTGAGCTATGGCTACACCTTC. Residues: CASSLGQGLSYGYTF. Full variable domain (rest looked up from reference TRBV7-2 and TRBJ1-2): GAGVSQSPSNKVTEKGKDVELRCDPISGHTALYWYRQSLGQGLEFLIYFQGNSAPDKSGLPSDRFSAERTGGSVSTLTIQRTQQEDSAVYLCASSLGQGLSYGYTFGSGTRLTVV.

A few counts support this clonotype. The chain recombines TRBV21-1 with TRBJ2-7; the D segment call TRBD1 is taken from the table without a DNA check. TRBV21-1 is recorded as a pseudogene. CDR3 size: 15 residues. The CDR3 is CASSKVQGTLYEQYF. In nucleotides, the CDR3 is TGTGCCAGCAGCAAAGTTCAGGGCACCCTCTACGAGCAGTACTTC.

This sequence joins TRBV2 and TRBJ1-5; perhaps TRBD1 as D (5 bases). The germline gives CDR1 SNHLY, CDR2 FYNNEI. V lost 3 bases, J lost 11 bases, and 17 bases lay in between. The CDR3 contains 14 residues. The CDR3 region is CASSDRQGFSAQHF. The CDR3 DNA reads TGTGCCAGCAGTGATAGGCAGGGATTTTCAGCCCAGCATTTT.

CDR3 amino acids: CASSVFLTGASYEQYF. CDR3 coding DNA: TGTGCCAGCAGCGTCTTTCTGACAGGGGCCTCCTACGAGCAGTACTTC. V gene TRBV7-9 combines with J gene TRBJ2-7; 8 bases match TRBD1. The J segment lost 0 bases and the V segment lost 5 bases, leaving 9 bases of the junction unmatched. CDR3 length: 16 amino acids. The germline CDR1 and CDR2 sequences are SEHNR and FQNEAQ (reference sequence).

V and J are TRBV19 and TRBJ2-1; 13 bases fit TRBD2. Germline values: CDR1 LNHDA, CDR2 SQIVND (reference sequence). This CDR3 has 17 residues. V lost 5 bases, J lost 1 base, and 5 bases stayed unmatched. The CDR3 is CASSGGLAGRSYNEQFF. In DNA form, the CDR3 reads TGTGCCAGTAGTGGGGGACTAGCGGGGAGGTCCTACAATGAGCAGTTCTTC. The full variable domain, completed using reference TRBV19 and TRBJ2-1, is DGGITQSPKYLFRKEGQNVTLSCEQNLNHDAMYWYRQDPGQGLRLIYYSQIVNDFQKGDIAEGYSVSREKKESFPLTVTSAQKNPTAFYLCASSGGLAGRSYNEQFFGPGTRLTVL.

This clonotype turned up a few times. V gene TRBV19 combines with J gene TRBJ2-2; 7 nucleotides align to TRBD2. Trimming at V came to 6 bases and at J to 7 bases, leaving 11 bases not matched to a gene. The CDR3 loop spans 15 amino acids. The germline V gene has CDR1 LNHDA and CDR2 SQIVND (reference sequence). The CDR3 DNA follows: TGTGCCAGTAGAGGTCGGGGGACTACGGTCGGGGAGCTGTTTTTT. Amino acid sequence: CASRGRGTTVGELFF.

This clonotype has only a few counts. The chain links TRBV20-1 to TRBJ1-6; D gene uncertain. This CDR3 contains 12 residues. Trimming left V 0 bases short and J 7 bases short, with 4 bases between. CDR1 and CDR2 from the germline V gene are DFQATT and SNEGSKA (reference sequence). CDR3 in DNA: TGCAGTGCTAGAGAAGGGAATTCACCCCTCCACTTT. It is translated as CSAREGNSPLHF.

This clonotype was detected only a few times. The J gene is TRBJ1-1, the V gene TRBV11-2, with a possible D match to TRBD1 (5 bases). The germline V gene has CDR1 SGHAT and CDR2 FQNNGV. V was pared by 1 base and J by 2 bases, with 8 bases between. This CDR3 is built from 14 residues. CDR3 DNA: TGTGCCAGCAGCTTAGCGGGGGGAAACACTGAAGCTTTCTTT. It translates to CASSLAGGNTEAFF.

The V call is TRBV6-2 or TRBV6-3, the J call TRBJ2-7; D is perhaps TRBD1 (5 bases). CDR1 and CDR2 (germline): MNHEY, SVGEGT. There are 13 residues in the CDR3. The V gene lost 8 bases and the J gene lost 6 bases, with 17 bases spanning the gap. CDR3 DNA sequence: TGTGCCAGCTCCAGGGAAGGGGTGGGCGAGCAGTACTTC. This encodes CASSREGVGEQYF.